This is a list of T cell receptor beta chains from one sample in a study of blood T cell repertoires in COVID-19. Method: immunoSEQ multiplex PCR; TCRdb's copy keeps in-frame clones and lacks some. In the table there are roughly 260,000 clones, approximately 90% of which are singletons. Source material: PBMCs or T cells enriched from blood (not recorded which). The receptors derive from a woman under 30 who had recovered from COVID-19. The CDR3 runs from the conserved cysteine through the conserved F or W. The D gene is left open where the match is weak. Part of the rows lack a size; the others show once, few, many or a class for expanded clones.

CDR3 DNA: TGTGCCAGCAGCTTACTCCGACAGCTCATGAACACTGAAGCTTTCTTT
CDR3 protein: CASSLLRQLMNTEAFF
clone size: .
CDR3 length: 16
J gene: TRBJ1-1
D gene: .
V gene: TRBV7-8

CDR3 DNA: TGTGCCAGCAGCTTGATTTCAACAAAAGCTTTCTTT
CDR3 protein: CASSLISTKAFF
clone size: .
CDR3 length: 12
J gene: TRBJ1-1
D gene: .
V gene: TRBV5-6

CDR3 DNA: TGTGCCAGCAGGGGGGGGGCCTACTATGGCTACACCTTC
CDR3 protein: CASRGGAYYGYTF
clone size: .
CDR3 length: 13
J gene: TRBJ1-2
D gene: .
V gene: TRBV12-3/TRBV12-4

CDR3 DNA: TGTGCCAGCAGCTTAAGTTCGGTAAGGGGGCGGGATGAGCAGTTCTTC
CDR3 protein: CASSLSSVRGRDEQFF
clone size: .
CDR3 length: 16
J gene: TRBJ2-1
D gene: TRBD1
V gene: TRBV11-3

CDR3 DNA: TGTGCCACCACGAGCTCCTACAATGAGCAGTTCTTC
CDR3 protein: CATTSSYNEQFF
clone size: .
CDR3 length: 12
J gene: TRBJ2-1
D gene: .
V gene: TRBV24-1

CDR3 DNA: TGTGCCAGCAGCCGCGGGACAGGGGGCAATTCACCCCTCCACTTT
CDR3 protein: CASSRGTGGNSPLHF
clone size: .
CDR3 length: 15
J gene: TRBJ1-6
D gene: TRBD1
V gene: TRBV28

CDR3 DNA: TGTGCCGGTCACCTGGGGGGGGCGAGGGGCTACACCTTC
CDR3 protein: CAGHLGGARGYTF
clone size: .
CDR3 length: 13
J gene: TRBJ1-2
D gene: .
V gene: TRBV2

CDR3 DNA: TGTGCCAGCAGTCTTAACAGGGGGCCTTTTGGAAACACCATATATTTT
CDR3 protein: CASSLNRGPFGNTIYF
clone size: .
CDR3 length: 16
J gene: TRBJ1-3
D gene: TRBD1
V gene: TRBV2

CDR3 DNA: TGCAGCGCAGGGGGGGGTTCCTACGAGCAGTACTTC
CDR3 protein: CSAGGGSYEQYF
clone size: .
CDR3 length: 12
J gene: TRBJ2-7
D gene: .
V gene: TRBV29-1

CDR3 DNA: TGTGCCAGAAGCTTACCGGGACAGGGTGACGAGCAGTACTTC
CDR3 protein: CARSLPGQGDEQYF
clone size: once
CDR3 length: 14
J gene: TRBJ2-7
D gene: TRBD1
V gene: TRBV5-3

CDR3 DNA: TGCGCCAGCAGCCAATCCGGACTAGCGGGAAACACCGGGGAGCTGTTTTTT
CDR3 protein: CASSQSGLAGNTGELFF
clone size: .
CDR3 length: 17
J gene: TRBJ2-2
D gene: TRBD2
V gene: TRBV4-1

CDR3 DNA: TGTGCCAGCAGCTCCCAAGGAGTAGCGGGGGCCGGGGAGCTGTTTTTT
CDR3 protein: CASSSQGVAGAGELFF
clone size: once
CDR3 length: 16
J gene: TRBJ2-2
D gene: TRBD2
V gene: TRBV7-2

CDR3 DNA: TGTGCCAGAAGCCCTGTTGACACCATATATTTT
CDR3 protein: CARSPVDTIYF
clone size: .
CDR3 length: 11
J gene: TRBJ1-3
D gene: .
V gene: TRBV7-5

CDR3 DNA: TGCGCCAGCAGCTTGGGGCAGTACACTGAAGCTTTCTTT
CDR3 protein: CASSLGQYTEAFF
clone size: .
CDR3 length: 13
J gene: TRBJ1-1
D gene: .
V gene: TRBV5-1

CDR3 DNA: TGTGCCAGCAGCGGTGGACTAGTAGACAATGAGCAGTTCTTC
CDR3 protein: CASSGGLVDNEQFF
clone size: once
CDR3 length: 14
J gene: TRBJ2-1
D gene: TRBD2
V gene: TRBV5-6

CDR3 DNA: TGTGCCAGCAGCTTTTGGGACAGGGAGTTTGGCACTGAAGCTTTCTTT
CDR3 protein: CASSFWDREFGTEAFF
clone size: once
CDR3 length: 16
J gene: TRBJ1-1
D gene: TRBD1
V gene: TRBV5-6

CDR3 DNA: TGTGCCATCAGTGCCGGAAGGAGTGAAAAACTGTTTTTT
CDR3 protein: CAISAGRSEKLFF
clone size: .
CDR3 length: 13
J gene: TRBJ1-4
D gene: .
V gene: TRBV10-3

CDR3 DNA: TGTGCCAGCTCACCACCAGGGGGCCGGGAGACCCAGTACTTC
CDR3 protein: CASSPPGGRETQYF
clone size: .
CDR3 length: 14
J gene: TRBJ2-5
D gene: TRBD1
V gene: TRBV18

CDR3 DNA: TGTGCCAGCAGCTTAGATGCTGCGGGCTACACCTTC
CDR3 protein: CASSLDAAGYTF
clone size: few
CDR3 length: 12
J gene: TRBJ1-2
D gene: .
V gene: TRBV7-9

CDR3 DNA: TGTGCCAGCAGTGAGCAGGGTACCACTGAAGCTTTCTTT
CDR3 protein: CASSEQGTTEAFF
clone size: .
CDR3 length: 13
J gene: TRBJ1-1
D gene: .
V gene: TRBV2

CDR3 DNA: TGTGCCAGCTCACCAGGGCTCGGACTTCGCAATCAGCCCCAGCATTTT
CDR3 protein: CASSPGLGLRNQPQHF
clone size: .
CDR3 length: 16
J gene: TRBJ1-5
D gene: .
V gene: TRBV18

CDR3 DNA: TGTGCCAGCAGGACCGAAACCGGGACAGGGGGCGGCTACACCTTC
CDR3 protein: CASRTETGTGGGYTF
clone size: .
CDR3 length: 15
J gene: TRBJ1-2
D gene: TRBD1
V gene: TRBV5-4

CDR3 DNA: TGTGCCAGCAGTGATCGGACAGGGCCCAATCAGCCCCAGCATTTT
CDR3 protein: CASSDRTGPNQPQHF
clone size: .
CDR3 length: 15
J gene: TRBJ1-5
D gene: TRBD1
V gene: TRBV2

CDR3 DNA: TGTGCCAGCTCACCAGGGCAGGGGCTCAGCTACGAGCAGTACTTC
CDR3 protein: CASSPGQGLSYEQYF
clone size: .
CDR3 length: 15
J gene: TRBJ2-7
D gene: .
V gene: TRBV18

CDR3 DNA: TGTGCCAGCAGCACCCGACTGGGGGGGGAGGGAGGTGGCTACACCTTC
CDR3 protein: CASSTRLGGEGGGYTF
clone size: .
CDR3 length: 16
J gene: TRBJ1-2
D gene: .
V gene: TRBV7-8

CDR3 DNA: TGCGCCAGCAGCATCGGACAGGGGGCGGGAACTGAAGCTTTCTTT
CDR3 protein: CASSIGQGAGTEAFF
clone size: .
CDR3 length: 15
J gene: TRBJ1-1
D gene: TRBD1
V gene: TRBV4-1

CDR3 DNA: TGTGCCAGCAGTGAGCTGACTGGATCCTACGAGCAGTACTTC
CDR3 protein: CASSELTGSYEQYF
clone size: .
CDR3 length: 14
J gene: TRBJ2-7
D gene: .
V gene: TRBV2

CDR3 DNA: TGTGCCAGCTCACCCAATGGGGGGACGAACACCGGGGAGCTGTTTTTT
CDR3 protein: CASSPNGGTNTGELFF
clone size: .
CDR3 length: 16
J gene: TRBJ2-2
D gene: .
V gene: TRBV18

CDR3 DNA: TGTGCCAGCACCCCTTTACTAGCGGAGAACTACGAGCAGTACTTC
CDR3 protein: CASTPLLAENYEQYF
clone size: few
CDR3 length: 15
J gene: TRBJ2-7
D gene: TRBD2
V gene: TRBV11-2

CDR3 DNA: TGCGCCAGCAGCTTGAACACAGGGACCACAGATACGCAGTATTTT
CDR3 protein: CASSLNTGTTDTQYF
clone size: once
CDR3 length: 15
J gene: TRBJ2-3
D gene: .
V gene: TRBV5-1

CDR3 DNA: TGTGCCAGCAGCGAACAGGGGGACCTCACAGATACGCAGTATTTT
CDR3 protein: CASSEQGDLTDTQYF
clone size: .
CDR3 length: 15
J gene: TRBJ2-3
D gene: TRBD1
V gene: TRBV2

CDR3 DNA: TGTGCCACCGGACGGAGGGGACCGTTTCAAGAGCAGTACTTC
CDR3 protein: CATGRRGPFQEQYF
clone size: .
CDR3 length: 14
J gene: TRBJ2-7
D gene: .
V gene: TRBV6-5

CDR3 DNA: TGTGCCAGCCGACGGGGCGGCGGGGGGAGCACAGATACGCAGTATTTT
CDR3 protein: CASRRGGGGSTDTQYF
clone size: .
CDR3 length: 16
J gene: TRBJ2-3
D gene: .
V gene: TRBV12-1

CDR3 DNA: TGTGCCAGCAGACAAAGCCGGGACAAAATGTCACCCCTCCACTTT
CDR3 protein: CASRQSRDKMSPLHF
clone size: .
CDR3 length: 15
J gene: TRBJ1-6
D gene: .
V gene: TRBV3-1/TRBV3-2

CDR3 DNA: TGCGCCAGCAGCCCGCTCGGAGTCCGCACCTCCTACGAGCAGTACTTC
CDR3 protein: CASSPLGVRTSYEQYF
clone size: .
CDR3 length: 16
J gene: TRBJ2-7
D gene: .
V gene: TRBV5-1

CDR3 DNA: TGCGCCAGCAGCCCACGGACCGGGACAGGGATTAATGGCTACACCTTC
CDR3 protein: CASSPRTGTGINGYTF
clone size: .
CDR3 length: 16
J gene: TRBJ1-2
D gene: TRBD1
V gene: TRBV5-1

CDR3 DNA: TGTGCCAGCAGCTTGGCGCAGGGCGCACCCCTCCACTTT
CDR3 protein: CASSLAQGAPLHF
clone size: few
CDR3 length: 13
J gene: TRBJ1-6
D gene: .
V gene: TRBV5-6

CDR3 DNA: TGCGCCAGCAGCTTGGAATCCAGGCCCCATAGGAACATTCAGTACTTC
CDR3 protein: CASSLESRPHRNIQYF
clone size: .
CDR3 length: 16
J gene: TRBJ2-4
D gene: .
V gene: TRBV5-1

CDR3 DNA: TGTGCCAGCTCACCACCGGTCAACGGAGGGAACGAGCAGTACTTC
CDR3 protein: CASSPPVNGGNEQYF
clone size: .
CDR3 length: 15
J gene: TRBJ2-7
D gene: .
V gene: TRBV18

CDR3 DNA: TGCGCCAGCAGGCGACTAGCGGGAGTCTATGAGCAGTTCTTC
CDR3 protein: CASRRLAGVYEQFF
clone size: .
CDR3 length: 14
J gene: TRBJ2-1
D gene: TRBD2
V gene: TRBV5-1

CDR3 DNA: TGTGCCAGCAGCTTAGTTCGGACCTCGGGGAGGGACCAGTACTTC
CDR3 protein: CASSLVRTSGRDQYF
clone size: .
CDR3 length: 15
J gene: TRBJ2-5
D gene: TRBD2
V gene: TRBV7-6

CDR3 DNA: TGTGCCACCAGCAGACCTAAGACTAGTAAGAATGAGCAGTTCTTC
CDR3 protein: CATSRPKTSKNEQFF
clone size: .
CDR3 length: 15
J gene: TRBJ2-1
D gene: .
V gene: TRBV15

CDR3 DNA: TGCGCCAGCAGCTGGGCGACCACCGGGGAGCTGTTTTTT
CDR3 protein: CASSWATTGELFF
clone size: .
CDR3 length: 13
J gene: TRBJ2-2
D gene: .
V gene: TRBV5-1

CDR3 DNA: TGTGCCAGCAGTCCCCGCCCCCGACTAGCGGGAGCCACAGATACGCAGTATTTT
CDR3 protein: CASSPRPRLAGATDTQYF
clone size: .
CDR3 length: 18
J gene: TRBJ2-3
D gene: TRBD2
V gene: TRBV27

CDR3 DNA: TGTGCCAGCAGCTTGGCTGCTAGCGGGAGAAGAGAGCAGTTCTTC
CDR3 protein: CASSLAASGRREQFF
clone size: .
CDR3 length: 15
J gene: TRBJ2-1
D gene: TRBD2
V gene: TRBV5-4

CDR3 DNA: TGCGCCAGCAGCTTGCCAGGGAGGGATGGCTACACCTTC
CDR3 protein: CASSLPGRDGYTF
clone size: .
CDR3 length: 13
J gene: TRBJ1-2
D gene: .
V gene: TRBV5-1

CDR3 DNA: TGTGCCATCAGTGGTATAGATCAGCCCCAGCATTTT
CDR3 protein: CAISGIDQPQHF
clone size: .
CDR3 length: 12
J gene: TRBJ1-5
D gene: .
V gene: TRBV10-3

CDR3 DNA: TGCGCCAGCAGCTTGGAAGGGGGAGTGAACACTGAAGCTTTCTTT
CDR3 protein: CASSLEGGVNTEAFF
clone size: .
CDR3 length: 15
J gene: TRBJ1-1
D gene: .
V gene: TRBV5-1

CDR3 DNA: TGTGCCAGCAGTTCCTTTGGGGACAGGGCCTTGAGCTACACCTTC
CDR3 protein: CASSSFGDRALSYTF
clone size: .
CDR3 length: 15
J gene: TRBJ1-2
D gene: TRBD1
V gene: TRBV27

CDR3 DNA: TGTGCCAGCAGCCAATGGTCGAGGGATGGCTACACCTTC
CDR3 protein: CASSQWSRDGYTF
clone size: once
CDR3 length: 13
J gene: TRBJ1-2
D gene: .
V gene: TRBV16

CDR3 DNA: TGTGCCAGCAGCCGGGGGATACTTGAAAAACTGTTTTTT
CDR3 protein: CASSRGILEKLFF
clone size: few
CDR3 length: 13
J gene: TRBJ1-4
D gene: .
V gene: TRBV9

CDR3 DNA: TGTGCCAGCAGTTTAGGGGGACAGGGGGTCTCAACACCCCTCCACTTT
CDR3 protein: CASSLGGQGVSTPLHF
clone size: .
CDR3 length: 16
J gene: TRBJ1-6
D gene: TRBD1
V gene: TRBV27

CDR3 DNA: TGTGCCAGCAGCTCGACCAACGGACAGGAGAACTATGGCTACACCTTC
CDR3 protein: CASSSTNGQENYGYTF
clone size: .
CDR3 length: 16
J gene: TRBJ1-2
D gene: TRBD1
V gene: TRBV13

CDR3 DNA: TGTGCCAGCAGCTCGGAGGGACTGGATTACAATGAGCAGTTCTTC
CDR3 protein: CASSSEGLDYNEQFF
clone size: .
CDR3 length: 15
J gene: TRBJ2-1
D gene: .
V gene: TRBV5-4

CDR3 DNA: TGCGCCAGCAGTGAGTGGCAGGGGGCAGGAGATACGCAGTATTTT
CDR3 protein: CASSEWQGAGDTQYF
clone size: .
CDR3 length: 15
J gene: TRBJ2-3
D gene: TRBD1
V gene: TRBV10-1